This TCR beta chain originates from a study of OX40 agonist ivuxolimab in advanced cancers. About the study: Eligibility admitted prior anti-PD-1, anti-PD-L1 or anti-CTLA-4 therapy; about 39% had some.

Repertoires were generated with immunoSEQ multiplex PCR, while TCRdb's copy carries only in-frame clones and drops some. The table has about 120 clones, approximately 86% seen once. The V gene's germline CDR1 is SGHNT and CDR2 YENEEA. The CDR3 spans 15 residues. Trimming took off 3 bases at V and 6 bases at J, with 16 bases between the two ends. The source was CD4+ or CD8+ T cells sorted from blood, collected in a trial of the OX40 agonist ivuxolimab. This chain uses TRBV11-3 with TRBJ2-3; D is unclear. The receptor was derived from an adult with an advanced solid tumor such as melanoma, head and neck, liver or kidney cancer. The CDR3 loop reads CASSLLVGPGDTQYF. CDR3 DNA: TGTGCCAGCAGCTTGCTTGTCGGTCCCGGCGATACGCAGTATTTT.